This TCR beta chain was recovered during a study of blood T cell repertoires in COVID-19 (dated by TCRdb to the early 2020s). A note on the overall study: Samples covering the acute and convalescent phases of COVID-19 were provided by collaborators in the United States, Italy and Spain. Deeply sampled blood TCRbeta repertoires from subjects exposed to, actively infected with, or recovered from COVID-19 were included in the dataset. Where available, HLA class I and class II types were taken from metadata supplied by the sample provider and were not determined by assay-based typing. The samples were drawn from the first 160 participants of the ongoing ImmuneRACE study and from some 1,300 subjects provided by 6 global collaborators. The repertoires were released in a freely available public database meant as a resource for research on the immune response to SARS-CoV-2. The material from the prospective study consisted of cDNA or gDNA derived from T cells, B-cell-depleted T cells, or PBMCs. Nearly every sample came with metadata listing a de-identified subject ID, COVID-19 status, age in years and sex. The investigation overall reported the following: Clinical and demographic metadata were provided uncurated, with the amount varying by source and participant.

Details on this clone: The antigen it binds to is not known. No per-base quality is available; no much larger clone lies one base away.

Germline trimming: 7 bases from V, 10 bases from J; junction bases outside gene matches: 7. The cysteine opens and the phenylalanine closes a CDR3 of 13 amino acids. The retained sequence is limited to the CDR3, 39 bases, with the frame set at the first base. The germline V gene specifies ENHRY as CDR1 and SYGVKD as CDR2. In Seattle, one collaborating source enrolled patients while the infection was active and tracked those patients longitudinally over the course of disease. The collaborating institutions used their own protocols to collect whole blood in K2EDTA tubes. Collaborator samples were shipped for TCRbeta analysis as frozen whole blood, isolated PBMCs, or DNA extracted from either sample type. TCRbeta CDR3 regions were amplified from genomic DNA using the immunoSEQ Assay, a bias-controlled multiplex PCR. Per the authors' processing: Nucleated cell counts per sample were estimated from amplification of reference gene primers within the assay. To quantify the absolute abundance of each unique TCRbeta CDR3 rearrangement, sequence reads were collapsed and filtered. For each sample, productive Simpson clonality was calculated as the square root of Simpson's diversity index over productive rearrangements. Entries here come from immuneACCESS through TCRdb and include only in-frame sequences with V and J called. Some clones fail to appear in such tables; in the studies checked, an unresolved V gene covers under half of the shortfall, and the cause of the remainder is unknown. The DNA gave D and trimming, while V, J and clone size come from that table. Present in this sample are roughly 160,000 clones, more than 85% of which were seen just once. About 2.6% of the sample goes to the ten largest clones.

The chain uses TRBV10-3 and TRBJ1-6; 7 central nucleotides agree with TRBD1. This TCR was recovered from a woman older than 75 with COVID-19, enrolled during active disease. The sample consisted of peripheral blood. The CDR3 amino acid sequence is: CAITRDSNSPLHF. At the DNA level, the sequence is TGTGCCATCACGCGGGACAGTAACTCACCCCTCCACTTT.